The 27 T cell receptor beta chains below all came from one sample that was sequenced in a study of blood T cell repertoires in COVID-19. Using immunoSEQ multiplex PCR, the repertoire was profiled, and TCRdb retains in-frame clones only, with some absent. This sample yields about 180,000 clones, of which about nine tenths are seen a single time; under 2% belongs to the top ten. Sample: peripheral blood. The source of these receptors is a man between 18 and 29 years old who had recovered from COVID-19.

This clone has just one count. The chain is built from TRBV7-2 and TRBJ2-2, with D tentatively TRBD1 (6 bases). CDR3 length: 16 amino acids. Germline V gene lookup returns CDR1 SGHTA and CDR2 FQGNSA. Trimming left V 5 bases short and J 2 bases short, with 15 bases between. The CDR3 region is CASSHNRVGNTGELFF. The CDR3 coding sequence is TGTGCCAGCAGCCATAACAGGGTCGGTAACACCGGGGAGCTGTTTTTT. Full variable domain (rest looked up from reference TRBV7-2 and TRBJ2-2): GAGVSQSPSNKVTEKGKDVELRCDPISGHTALYWYRQSLGQGLEFLIYFQGNSAPDKSGLPSDRFSAERTGGSVSTLTIQRTQQEDSAVYLCASSHNRVGNTGELFFGEGSRLTVL.

This sequence joins TRBV18 and TRBJ1-2; D is unclear. Germline CDR1 and CDR2: KGHSH and LQKENI. V was trimmed by 4 bases and J by 2 bases, leaving 2 bases between them. The CDR3 length is 11 residues. CDR3 protein: CASSLNYGYTF. The CDR3 DNA is TGTGCCAGCTCACTAAACTATGGCTACACCTTC.

The chain links TRBV4-1 to TRBJ2-7; TRBD1 might be the D (5 bases). This CDR3 spans 15 amino acids. V gave up 0 bases and J gave up 3 bases, with 12 bases separating them. Per germline, CDR1 MGHRA and CDR2 YSYEKL. The CDR3 region is CASSQERTTYYEQYF. CDR3 DNA: TGCGCCAGCAGCCAAGAAAGGACAACATACTACGAGCAGTACTTC.

This clone was recorded once. The V and J genes are TRBV18 and TRBJ1-1, with D possibly TRBD1 on 6 matching bases. The length of the CDR3 is 14 residues. Germline V CDR1 and CDR2: KGHSH, LQKENI. V lost 6 bases and J lost 1, with 12 bases in between. CDR3 DNA: TGTGCCAGCTCTTCGGGGGGGCAGAACACTGAAGCTTTCTTT. Its translation is CASSSGGQNTEAFF.

This chain uses TRBV2 with TRBJ2-7; maybe TRBD1 (6 bases). Germline V gene data show CDR1 as SNHLY and CDR2 as FYNNEI. V was clipped by 11 bases and J by 0 bases, with 8 bases between them. The CDR3 runs 11 residues. The CDR3 region is CAGGLSYEQYF. CDR3 DNA sequence: TGTGCCGGGGGCCTCTCCTACGAGCAGTACTTC.

The V call is TRBV29-1, the J call TRBJ1-2; D gene uncertain. Germline loops: CDR1 SQVTM, CDR2 ANQGSEA. This CDR3 spans 12 amino acids. Trimming removed 4 bases at V and 2 bases at J, with 8 bases between. The CDR3 is CSVARENYGYTF. The CDR3, as DNA: TGCAGCGTTGCCCGGGAAAACTATGGCTACACCTTC.

The chain combines TRBV18 with TRBJ1-2, with 7 bases lining up with TRBD1. The CDR3 loop spans 15 amino acids. Germline V gene data show CDR1 as KGHSH and CDR2 as LQKENI. V was clipped by 0 bases and J by 4 bases; unmatched bases: 5. Here the CDR3 reads CASSPPRGGGYGYTF. CDR3 nucleotides: TGTGCCAGCTCACCACCGCGAGGGGGCGGCTATGGCTACACCTTC. The variable domain in full, completed from reference TRBV18 and TRBJ1-2, reads NAGVMQNPRHLVRRRGQEARLRCSPMKGHSHVYWYRQLPEEGLKFMVYLQKENIIDESGMPKERFSAEFPKEGPSILRIQQVVRGDSAAYFCASSPPRGGGYGYTFGSGTRLTVV.

The chain is built from TRBV4-3 and TRBJ1-6; D is undetermined. Germline-derived CDR1 and CDR2 are LGHNA and YSLEER. CDR3 length: 13 amino acids. Trimming shortened V by 1 base and J by 7 bases, and 5 bases separated the two germline ends. The CDR3 DNA reads as TGCGCCAGCAGCCAAGCGCGAAATTCACCCCTCCACTTT. Translating gives CASSQARNSPLHF.

CDR3 sequence reads: CASSSFSGSSYNEQFF. CDR3 sequence (DNA): TGTGCCAGCAGTTCCTTCAGCGGGAGCTCCTACAATGAGCAGTTCTTC. The genes are TRBV28 and TRBJ2-1; 8 nucleotides line up with TRBD2. The V segment lost 4 bases and the J segment 0 bases; nucleotides outside the gene matches: 5. The CDR3 has 16 residues. CDR1 is MDHEN and CDR2 is SYDVKM in the germline V gene.

This chain links TRBV10-3 with TRBJ2-3, with TRBD2 identical over 9 bases. This CDR3 comprises 13 residues. J gave up 2 bases and V 10 bases, and 4 bases lay outside the gene matches. Germline CDR1 ENHRY, CDR2 SYGVKD. CDR3: CATTSGFTDTQYF. CDR3 DNA sequence: TGTGCCACGACTAGCGGATTCACAGATACGCAGTATTTT.

The chain carries TRBV28 and TRBJ2-7; 11 bases map to TRBD2. The junction had 7 bases not matched to a gene; V was cut back by 3 bases and J by 0 bases. The CDR3 consists of 17 residues. Germline CDR1 is MDHEN and CDR2 is SYDVKM. The CDR3 DNA sequence: TGTGCCAGCAGTTTCCGGACTAGCGGGTCTAGCTCCTACGAGCAGTACTTC. Encoded protein: CASSFRTSGSSSYEQYF. Looking up the rest from reference TRBV28 and TRBJ2-7 gives the full variable domain: DVKVTQSSRYLVKRTGEKVFLECVQDMDHENMFWYRQDPGLGLRLIYFSYDVKMKEKGDIPEGYSVSREKKERFSLILESASTNQTSMYLCASSFRTSGSSSYEQYFGPGTRLTVT.

The rearrangement uses TRBV5-8 and TRBJ2-1, with D unresolved. Germline V gene lookup returns CDR1 SGHTS and CDR2 YDEGEE. Trimming took 1 base from V and 0 from J, leaving 11 bases between them. CDR3 size: 16 residues. Here the CDR3 DNA reads TGTGCCAGCAGCTTGTTTACTTTTAGCTCCTACAATGAGCAGTTCTTC. It encodes CASSLFTFSSYNEQFF.

This chain joins TRBV25-1 and TRBJ2-5; 7 bases align to TRBD1. There are 13 residues in the CDR3. The V and J ends lost 5 bases and 5 bases, in that order; junction bases with no gene match: 5. CDR1 is MGHDK, CDR2 SYGVNS, per germline. The CDR3 DNA reads as TGTGCCAGCAGTCCCGCAGGGGGTGAGACCCAGTACTTC. This codes for CASSPAGGETQYF.

The rearrangement joins TRBV7-2 to TRBJ2-4, with 9 bases matching TRBD1. Germline V gene data show CDR1 as SGHTA and CDR2 as FQGNSA. The CDR3 length is 14 residues. V dropped 8 bases and J dropped 6; count of bases not matched to a gene: 8. For the CDR3, the DNA is TGTGCCAGCGCTGGACAGGGGATAAGAAACATTCAGTACTTC. Amino acid sequence: CASAGQGIRNIQYF.

The V call is TRBV5-1, the J call TRBJ2-7, with 9 bases that match TRBD1. The length of the CDR3 is 16 residues. J lost 1 base, V lost 3 bases, and 8 bases had no gene match. Germline loops: CDR1 SGHRS, CDR2 YFSETQ. The CDR3 protein is CASSWDRDPPSYEQYF. DNA of the CDR3: TGCGCCAGCAGCTGGGACAGGGATCCTCCTTCCTACGAGCAGTACTTC.

The gene calls are TRBV6-2 or TRBV6-3 and TRBJ2-5; no clear D gene. The germline V and J ends were trimmed by 0 bases and 4 bases, with 9 bases remaining between them. This CDR3 spans 14 amino acids. Germline CDR1 is MNHEY and CDR2 is SVGEGT. CDR3 protein: CASSYSRYGETQYF. The CDR3 nucleotides read TGTGCCAGCAGTTACTCGAGATACGGAGAGACCCAGTACTTC.

Only a few counts were recorded for this clone. This sequence joins TRBV15 and TRBJ2-2, with TRBD1 matching over 7 bases. V was clipped by 3 bases and J by 1 base; unmatched bases: 2. Germline lookup yields CDR1 LNHNV and CDR2 YYDKDF (reference sequence). The CDR3 has 15 amino acids. CDR3 in DNA: TGTGCCACCAGCAGGGGGGACAGGAACACCGGGGAGCTGTTTTTT. It codes for CATSRGDRNTGELFF. The complete variable domain, with remaining parts taken from reference TRBV15 and TRBJ2-2, reads DAMVIQNPRYQVTQFGKPVTLSCSQTLNHNVMYWYQQKSSQAPKLLFHYYDKDFNNEADTPDNFQSRRPNTSFCFLDIRSPGLGDTAMYLCATSRGDRNTGELFFGEGSRLTVL.

The gene calls are TRBV6-5 and TRBJ2-5; D might be TRBD1 (6 bases). There are 12 residues in the CDR3. V was shortened by 8 bases and J by 4 bases, with 11 bases between the two germline ends. Germline lookup yields CDR1 MNHEY and CDR2 SVGAGI. The CDR3 loop is CASGTGRETQYF. The CDR3 region has the DNA TGTGCCAGCGGAACAGGGCGAGAGACCCAGTACTTC.

This clone was recorded once. CDR3 residues: CASSHAGTANTGELFF. DNA for the CDR3: TGCGCCAGCAGCCATGCCGGGACAGCGAACACCGGGGAGCTGTTTTTT. The V call is TRBV4-3, the J call TRBJ2-2; 7 bases fit TRBD1. Germline loops: CDR1 LGHNA, CDR2 YSLEER. V trimming: 3 bases; J trimming: 0 bases; junction bases outside the gene matches: 4. The CDR3 has 16 residues.

The J gene is TRBJ2-7, the V gene TRBV29-1, with 13 bases that match TRBD2. The CDR3 consists of 13 residues. V was pared by 7 bases and J by 4 bases, with 4 bases of the junction left unmatched. CDR1 is SQVTM, CDR2 ANQGSEA, per germline. CDR3 DNA sequence: TGCAGCGCTCGGACTAGCGGGAGATACGAGCAGTACTTC. Its translation is CSARTSGRYEQYF.

The J gene is TRBJ2-1, the V gene TRBV7-2; D uncertain. Trimming took 5 bases from V and 8 from J, leaving 7 bases between them. The CDR3 sequence is 11 residues long. Germline lookup yields CDR1 SGHTA and CDR2 FQGNSA. The CDR3 DNA follows: TGTGCCAGCAGCCCCAAATATGAGCAGTTCTTC. It encodes CASSPKYEQFF. The variable domain in full, with the rest retrieved from reference TRBV7-2 and TRBJ2-1, is GAGVSQSPSNKVTEKGKDVELRCDPISGHTALYWYRQSLGQGLEFLIYFQGNSAPDKSGLPSDRFSAERTGGSVSTLTIQRTQQEDSAVYLCASSPKYEQFFGPGTRLTVL.

The chain has TRBV5-4 and TRBJ2-7, with 14 bases matching TRBD2. Trimming removed 4 bases from V and 6 bases from J; junction bases left unmatched: 6. Germline V CDR1 and CDR2: SGHNT, YYREEE (reference sequence). The CDR3 is made up of 15 amino acids. The CDR3 loop is CASSPGLAGALEQYF. The CDR3 bases are TGTGCCAGCAGCCCGGGACTAGCGGGAGCTCTCGAGCAGTACTTC. Full variable domain (remainder filled in from reference TRBV5-4 and TRBJ2-7): ETGVTQSPTHLIKTRGQQVTLRCSSQSGHNTVSWYQQALGQGPQFIFQYYREEENGRGNFPPRFSGLQFPNYSSELNVNALELDDSALYLCASSPGLAGALEQYFGPGTRLTVT.

This clone was observed once. The J gene is TRBJ2-7, the V gene TRBV30, with 16 bases identical to TRBD2. The length of the CDR3 is 14 residues. J was trimmed by 5 bases and V by 4 bases; bases with no gene match: 2. Per germline, CDR1 GTSNPN and CDR2 SVGIG (reference sequence). The CDR3 coding sequence is TGTGCCTGGACGGGACTAGCGGGAGGGCACGAGCAGTACTTC. Protein: CAWTGLAGGHEQYF.

This clone occurred once. The rearrangement uses TRBV9 and TRBJ2-1; 8 bases fit TRBD1. Unmatched junction bases numbered 7, after V lost 4 bases and J lost 4 bases. This CDR3 contains 15 residues. Looked up from germline, CDR1 is SGDLS and CDR2 is YYNGEE. The CDR3 protein is CASSILGTGYNEQFF. Here the CDR3 DNA reads TGTGCCAGCAGCATCCTTGGGACAGGTTACAATGAGCAGTTCTTC.

The CDR3 DNA reads as TGTGCCAGCAGCCATGAGGGGGGGCAGGGGGCCGACTATGGCTACACCTTC. Its translation: CASSHEGGQGADYGYTF. The chain uses TRBV3-1 (or the pseudogene TRBV3-2) and TRBJ1-2; 8 bases map to TRBD1. The CDR3 is made up of 17 amino acids. Germline CDR1 LGHDT, CDR2 YNNKEL (reference sequence). The V segment lost 3 bases and the J segment 3 bases; nucleotides outside the gene matches: 12.

The V and J genes are TRBV3-1 (or the pseudogene TRBV3-2) and TRBJ2-2; D is uncertain. The germline gives CDR1 LGHDT, CDR2 YNNKEL (reference sequence). V was cut by 4 bases and J by 9 bases, with 9 bases left in between. This CDR3 is 12 amino acids long. The CDR3 nucleotides read TGTGCCAGCAGCCTGGAGACCCGGGAGCTGTTTTTT. Amino acids: CASSLETRELFF.

This clone has a handful of counts. J is TRBJ2-7 and V is TRBV4-1; 14 bases align to TRBD2. J lost 6 bases, V lost 4 bases, and 8 bases had no gene match. This CDR3 is built from 16 residues. Per germline, CDR1 MGHRA and CDR2 YSYEKL. The CDR3 nucleotides read TGCGCCAGCAGCCTCGGGACTAGCGGGAGTTTATCCGAGCAGTACTTC. Its protein is CASSLGTSGSLSEQYF.